This TCR beta chain was sequenced for a study of T cells after yellow fever vaccination. General study findings and limits: Post-booster repertoires again held most primary-vaccination clones (roughly 95% CD4, approximately 90% CD8). Faster peaking, at day 5 versus 15, marked a secondary response that was weaker.

This clonotype was observed a few times. Its antigen is as yet unknown. UMIs and a universal primer site were added when TCR cDNA was made by 5'RACE template switching. TCRdb passed the 5' RACE reads through MiXCR, listing each CDR3 protein once. The profile shows roughly 500,000 distinct CDR3 sequences, 15% to 20% of them singletons. There are 14 residues in the CDR3. Germline CDR1 and CDR2: LNHNV and YYDKDF (reference sequence). J lost 8 bases, V lost 3 bases, and 7 bases had no gene match. The origin of this receptor is a man aged 25-45 years who received the YFV17D yellow fever vaccine. The chain links TRBV15 to TRBJ2-1; TRBD1 agrees at 7 bases. This sample comprised PBMCs, obtained 15 days after the yellow fever booster vaccination. The CDR3 nucleotides are TGTGCCACCAGCAGTCGTACAGGGGTGGATGAGCAGTTCTTC. It yields the protein CATSSRTGVDEQFF.